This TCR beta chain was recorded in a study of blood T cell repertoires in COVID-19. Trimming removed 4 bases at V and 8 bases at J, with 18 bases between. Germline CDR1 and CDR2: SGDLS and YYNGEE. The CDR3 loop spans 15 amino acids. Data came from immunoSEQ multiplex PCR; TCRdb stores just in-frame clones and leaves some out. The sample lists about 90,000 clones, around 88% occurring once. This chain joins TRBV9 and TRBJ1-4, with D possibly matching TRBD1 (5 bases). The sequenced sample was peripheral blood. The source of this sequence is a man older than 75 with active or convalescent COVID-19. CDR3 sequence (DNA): TGTGCCAGCAGCCCGGGCATTGGGGGGGTAGAAAAACTGTTTTTT. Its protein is CASSPGIGGVEKLFF.